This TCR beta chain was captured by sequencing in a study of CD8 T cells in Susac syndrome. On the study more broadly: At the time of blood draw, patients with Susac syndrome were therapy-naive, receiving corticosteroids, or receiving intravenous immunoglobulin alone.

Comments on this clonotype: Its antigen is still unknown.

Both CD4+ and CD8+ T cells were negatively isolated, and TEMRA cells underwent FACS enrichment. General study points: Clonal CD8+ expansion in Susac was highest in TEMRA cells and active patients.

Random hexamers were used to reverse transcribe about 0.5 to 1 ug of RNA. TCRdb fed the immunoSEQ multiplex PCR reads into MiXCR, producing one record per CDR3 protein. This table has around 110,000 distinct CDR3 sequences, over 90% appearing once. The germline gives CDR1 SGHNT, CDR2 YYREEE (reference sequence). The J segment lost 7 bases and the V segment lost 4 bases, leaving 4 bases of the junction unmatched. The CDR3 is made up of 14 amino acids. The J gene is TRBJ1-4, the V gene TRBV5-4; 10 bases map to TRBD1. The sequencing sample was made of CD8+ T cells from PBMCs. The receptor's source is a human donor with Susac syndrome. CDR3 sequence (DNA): TGTGCCAGCAGCCGGACAGGGGGAGGTGAAAAACTGTTTTTT. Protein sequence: CASSRTGGGEKLFF. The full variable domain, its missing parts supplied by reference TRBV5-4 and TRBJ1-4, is ETGVTQSPTHLIKTRGQQVTLRCSSQSGHNTVSWYQQALGQGPQFIFQYYREEENGRGNFPPRFSGLQFPNYSSELNVNALELDDSALYLCASSRTGGGEKLFFGSGTQLSVL.